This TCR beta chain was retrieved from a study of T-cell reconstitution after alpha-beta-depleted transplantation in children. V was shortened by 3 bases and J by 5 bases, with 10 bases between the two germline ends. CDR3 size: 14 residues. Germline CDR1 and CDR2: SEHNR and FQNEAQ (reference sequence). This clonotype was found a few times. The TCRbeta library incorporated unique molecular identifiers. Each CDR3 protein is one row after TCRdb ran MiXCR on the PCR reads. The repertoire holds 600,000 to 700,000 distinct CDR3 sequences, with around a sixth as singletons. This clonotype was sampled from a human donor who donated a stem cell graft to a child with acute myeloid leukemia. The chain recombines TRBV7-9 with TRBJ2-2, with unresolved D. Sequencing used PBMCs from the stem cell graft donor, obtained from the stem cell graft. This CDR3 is CASSLPHGTGELFF. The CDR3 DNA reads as TGTGCCAGCAGCTTGCCCCATGGTACCGGGGAGCTGTTTTTT.